Reported below is one TCR beta chain. Its binding antigen is unknown. No much larger clone exists at a distance of one base, and base qualities are not known. V and J are trimmed by 1 base and 1 base, and the gene matches miss 7 bases of the junction. From its cysteine to its phenylalanine, the CDR3 spans 17 amino acids. Only CDR3 DNA is held: 51 bases, read in frame from base 1. According to the germline V gene, CDR1 reads SNHLY and CDR2 reads FYNNEI. TCRbeta CDR3 regions were amplified from genomic DNA using the immunoSEQ Assay, a bias-controlled multiplex PCR. The published analysis was carried out like this. The number of nucleated cells in each sample was estimated from the amplification of reference gene primers within the assay. Sequence reads were collapsed and filtered to measure the absolute abundance of every unique TCRbeta CDR3 rearrangement. For each sample, productive Simpson clonality was calculated by taking the square root of Simpson's diversity index across productive rearrangements. The clones in this table, taken by TCRdb from immuneACCESS, are in-frame only. Not every clone is retained; where verified, under half of the shortfall comes from an unresolved V gene, and the cause of the rest is unknown. Clone size and V and J calls were adopted from that table, with D and trimming inferred from the DNA. This sample is represented by 240,000 or so clones; roughly 80% of them were singletons. Clones ranked in the top ten supply less than 3.5% of the sample.

The source of the sample is a study of blood T cell repertoires in COVID-19 (dated by TCRdb to the early 2020s). Study-wide context: Samples from collaborators originated in the United States, Italy and Spain and spanned both the acute and convalescent phases of COVID-19. The repertoires were released in a freely available public database intended as a resource for research on the immune response to SARS-CoV-2. HLA class I and class II types, where available, came from metadata supplied by the sample provider rather than from assay-based typing. Sample metadata almost always included a de-identified subject ID, COVID-19 status, age in years and sex. Deeply sampled blood TCRbeta repertoires from subjects exposed to, actively infected with, or recovered from COVID-19 were included in the dataset. The material from the prospective study consisted of cDNA or gDNA derived from T cells, B-cell-depleted T cells, or PBMCs. The samples were drawn from two sources: the first 160 participants of the ongoing ImmuneRACE study, and 950 to 1,500 subjects contributed by 6 global collaborators. Here is what the overall study found, with its caveats: Clinical and demographic metadata were provided uncurated, with the amount varying by source and participant.

Each collaborating institution followed its own protocols to collect whole blood in K2EDTA tubes. For TCRbeta analysis, collaborator samples were shipped as frozen whole blood, as isolated PBMCs, or as DNA extracted from either sample type. Recombination linked TRBV2 to TRBJ2-5, and 9 junctional nucleotides match TRBD2. The sequence came from a woman under 30 with acute or convalescent COVID-19. The sample consisted of peripheral blood. The encoded CDR3 is CASSEGLAGEIQETQYF. The DNA sequence is as follows: TGTGCCAGCAGTGAAGGATTAGCGGGAGAAATCCAAGAGACCCAGTACTTC. Where the CDR3 stops, the reference TRBV2 and TRBJ2-5 genes take over; the full variable domain is EPEVTQTPSHQVTQMGQEVILRCVPISNHLYFYWYRQILGQKVEFLVSFYNNEISEKSEIFDDQFSVERPDGSNFTLKIRSTKLEDSAMYFCASSEGLAGEIQETQYFGPGTRLLVL.